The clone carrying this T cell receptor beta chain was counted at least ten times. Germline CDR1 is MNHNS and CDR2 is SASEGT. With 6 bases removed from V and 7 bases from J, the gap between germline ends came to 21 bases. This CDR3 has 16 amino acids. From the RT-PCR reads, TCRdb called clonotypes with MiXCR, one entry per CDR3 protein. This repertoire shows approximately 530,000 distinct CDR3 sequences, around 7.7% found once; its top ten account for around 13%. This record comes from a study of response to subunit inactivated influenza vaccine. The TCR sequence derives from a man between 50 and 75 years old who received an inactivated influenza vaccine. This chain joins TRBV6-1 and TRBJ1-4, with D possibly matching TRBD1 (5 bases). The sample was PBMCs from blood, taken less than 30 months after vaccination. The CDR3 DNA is TGTGCCAGCAGGCATTACTCTAAGGGGTCGGTTGAAAAACTGTTTTTT. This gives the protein CASRHYSKGSVEKLFF.